Presented here are 17 T cell receptor beta chains from one specimen sequenced in a study of T cell repertoires in ileal Crohn's disease. The data were produced by immunoSEQ multiplex PCR, yet TCRdb's version contains in-frame clones alone and is incomplete. Altogether about 2,400 clones are present, about 70% being singletons, with the ten largest covering under 14%. Sequencing used ileal tissue. Receptors originate from an adult with Crohn's disease.

The genes are TRBV7-9 and TRBJ2-3; perhaps TRBD2 as D (5 bases). Germline lookup yields CDR1 SEHNR and CDR2 FQNEAQ (reference sequence). The germline V and J ends were trimmed by 5 bases and 2 bases, with 14 bases remaining between them. CDR3 length equals 15 residues. The CDR3 reads CASSTLTTFTDTQYF. The DNA of the CDR3 is TGTGCCAGCAGCACGTTGACTACATTCACAGATACGCAGTATTTT.

This clone was counted between two and nine times. The V gene is TRBV9, the J gene TRBJ2-1; 9 bases align to TRBD2. This CDR3 spans 17 amino acids. Unmatched junction bases numbered 7, after V lost 0 bases and J lost 3 bases. CDR1 SGDLS and CDR2 YYNGEE come from the germline V gene. The CDR3 DNA reads TGTGCCAGCAGCGTAGCTGATAGTAGCGGGAGCTACAATGAGCAGTTCTTC. Translating it yields CASSVADSSGSYNEQFF.

This clone was recorded a few times. V is TRBV7-2 and J is TRBJ2-5; the D gene is possibly TRBD1 (6 bases). Germline V gives CDR1 SGHTA, CDR2 FQGNSA. The CDR3 contains 12 residues. V was cut by 5 bases and J by 10 bases, with 14 bases left in between. In DNA form, the CDR3 reads TGTGCCAGCAGCAACAGGGAAGGAGGCCAGTACTTC. It translates to CASSNREGGQYF. The whole variable domain, remainder taken from reference TRBV7-2 and TRBJ2-5, is GAGVSQSPSNKVTEKGKDVELRCDPISGHTALYWYRQSLGQGLEFLIYFQGNSAPDKSGLPSDRFSAERTGGSVSTLTIQRTQQEDSAVYLCASSNREGGQYFGPGTRLLVL.

The genes are TRBV11-2 and TRBJ1-2, with 7 nucleotides matching TRBD1. Germline V gives CDR1 SGHAT, CDR2 FQNNGV. V was pared by 2 bases and J by 5 bases, with 8 bases of the junction left unmatched. The CDR3 is made up of 15 amino acids. CDR3 in amino acids: CASSLSRDSSYGYTF. The DNA of the CDR3 is TGTGCCAGCAGCTTAAGCAGGGACAGCTCTTATGGCTACACCTTC.

The rearrangement links TRBV19 to TRBJ1-5; D call uncertain. The CDR3 covers 16 residues. The V gene lost 2 bases and the J gene lost 1 base, with 12 bases spanning the gap. CDR1 LNHDA and CDR2 SQIVND come from the germline V gene (reference sequence). CDR3 DNA sequence: TGTGCCAGTAGTATAATAGGAGGAATAAGCAATCAGCCCCAGCATTTT. Translating it yields CASSIIGGISNQPQHF.

The chain joins TRBV27 to TRBJ1-5; a possible D gene is TRBD1 (5 bases). Trimming cost V 11 bases and J 7 bases, with 18 bases left between them. CDR1 MNHEY and CDR2 SMNVEV come from the germline V gene (reference sequence). CDR3 length: 13 amino acids. The CDR3: CASQKSGGQPQHF. DNA of the CDR3: TGTGCCTCACAGAAGAGTGGGGGGCAGCCCCAGCATTTT.

The CDR3 DNA reads TGTGCCAGCAGCTCTAGCGAGACCGGGGAGCTGTTTTTT. It encodes CASSSSETGELFF. The V gene is TRBV4-2, the J gene TRBJ2-2, with a possible D match to TRBD2 (6 bases). This CDR3 is 13 amino acids long. V lost 5 bases to trimming and J lost 5 bases, with 9 bases between them. Germline V gene sequence: CDR1 LGHNA, CDR2 YNFKEQ.

The chain combines TRBV10-3 with TRBJ1-1, with TRBD1 matching 10 bases. J was trimmed by 1 base and V by 7 bases; bases with no gene match: 3. Germline V gene sequence: CDR1 ENHRY, CDR2 SYGVKD. This CDR3 is built from 14 residues. CDR3 in amino acids: CAITRDRGNTEAFF. CDR3 DNA sequence: TGTGCCATCACCCGGGACAGGGGGAACACTGAAGCTTTCTTT.

V is TRBV29-1 and J is TRBJ1-2, with D tentatively TRBD1 (6 bases). This CDR3 spans 11 amino acids. V dropped 4 bases and J dropped 7 bases, with 10 bases sitting between them. Germline loops: CDR1 SQVTM, CDR2 ANQGSEA. The CDR3 loop reads CSVGDTVGYTF. The CDR3 region has the DNA TGCAGCGTTGGGGACACTGTTGGCTACACCTTC.

The V and J genes are TRBV9 and TRBJ2-5, with D perhaps matching TRBD2 (6 bases). The CDR3 sequence is 16 residues long. Trimming stripped 2 bases from V and 0 bases from J, with 14 bases between. Germline V gives CDR1 SGDLS, CDR2 YYNGEE. As DNA, the CDR3 is TGTGCCAGCAGCGTCTTCGGGGGAGCGTACCAAGAGACCCAGTACTTC. Protein sequence: CASSVFGGAYQETQYF.

The V call is TRBV27, the J call TRBJ2-6, with TRBD2 matching 12 bases. V lost 1 base, J lost 3 bases, and 4 bases stayed unmatched. The CDR3 is 18 residues long. Germline V gene sequence: CDR1 MNHEY, CDR2 SMNVEV (reference sequence). This chain's CDR3 is CASSLLTSGSIGANVLTF. The CDR3 nucleotides are TGTGCCAGCAGTTTATTGACTAGCGGGAGTATTGGGGCCAACGTCCTGACTTTC. Looking up the rest from reference TRBV27 and TRBJ2-6 gives the full variable domain: EAQVTQNPRYLITVTGKKLTVTCSQNMNHEYMSWYRQDPGLGLRQIYYSMNVEVTDKGDVPEGYKVSRKEKRNFPLILESPSPNQTSLYFCASSLLTSGSIGANVLTFGAGSRLTVL.

This chain connects TRBV5-1 to TRBJ2-7; 9 bases agree with TRBD1. CDR3 size: 14 residues. Losses at the gene ends were 1 base for V and 7 bases for J; bases not matched to a gene: 6. From germline, CDR1 is SGHRS and CDR2 YFSETQ. The CDR3 nucleotides read TGCGCCAGCAGCTTGTCGGGACAGGGCGGTGAGCAGTACTTC. It translates to CASSLSGQGGEQYF.

This chain links TRBV10-3 with TRBJ1-1; no clear D. CDR3 length: 12 amino acids. V lost 10 bases and J lost 5, with 14 bases in between. Germline V CDR1 and CDR2: ENHRY, SYGVKD. The CDR3 DNA is TGTGCCACCAGACTGAGCGAGACTGAAGCTTTCTTT. Translation: CATRLSETEAFF.

About this clone itself: A junction boundary mismatches the germline segment, possibly from a read error. The chain carries TRBV5-1 and TRBJ2-5; 10 nucleotides align to TRBD1. There are 14 residues in the CDR3. Germline-derived CDR1 and CDR2 are SGHRS and YFSETQ. DNA for the CDR3: TGTGCCAGCAGCTCGACAGGGGGCGCAGAGACCCAGTACTTC. Its protein product is CASSSTGGAETQYF.

V gene TRBV7-2 combines with J gene TRBJ2-7; D is ambiguous. Trimming stripped 0 bases from V and 3 bases from J, with 12 bases between. The CDR3 has 15 amino acids. The germline V gene encodes CDR1 SGHTA and CDR2 FQGNSA. Here the CDR3 DNA reads TGTGCCAGCAGCTTAGCGAATAACAGATTCTACGAGCAGTACTTC. It translates to CASSLANNRFYEQYF.

The genes are TRBV2 and TRBJ2-3; TRBD1 might be the D (6 bases). Germline loops: CDR1 SNHLY, CDR2 FYNNEI. V lost 4 bases and J lost 0, with 14 bases in between. The CDR3 totals 16 residues. CDR3 region: CASSGPWDTSTDTQYF. The CDR3 bases are TGTGCCAGCAGTGGGCCCTGGGACACTAGCACAGATACGCAGTATTTT.

In this sample, this clone turned up a few times. The V call is TRBV18, the J call TRBJ2-1; perhaps TRBD1 as D (8 bases). This CDR3 has 18 residues. Trimming shortened V by 0 bases and J by 7 bases, and 22 bases separated the two germline ends. In germline, CDR1 is KGHSH, CDR2 LQKENI. CDR3 in DNA: TGTGCCAGCTCACCACCAGTTTTACAGGGGGGGTTGCAAAATGAGCAGTTCTTC. It yields the protein CASSPPVLQGGLQNEQFF.